This T cell receptor (beta chain) was retrieved from a study of blood T cells in healthy people across ages. Findings of the study overall: Among T cells, TCR beta diversity per million cells dropped roughly linearly as age rose.

A second PCR of about 7 to 12 cycles used a sample-barcoded 5' primer and a J-beta primer mix. Using its own MiXCR run on the 5' RACE reads, TCRdb lists one record per CDR3 protein. In the table there are 750,000 to 950,000 distinct CDR3 sequences, around 24% of which are singletons. This CDR3 comprises 15 residues. Looked up from germline, CDR1 is MNHEY and CDR2 is SVGAGI. The junction had 7 bases not matched to a gene; V was cut back by 6 bases and J by 5 bases. Only a few counts were recorded for this clonotype. The target antigen is unknown. The sample also formed part of further work on T cells of mothers and their children.

The clonotype originates from a boy between 10 and 17 years old in good health. The sample was blood. This rearrangement joins TRBV6-5 to TRBJ2-1; 10 nucleotides line up with TRBD1. The DNA of the CDR3 is TGTGCCAGCAGCTGGACAGGGGGGGGAAACAATGAGCAGTTCTTC. Its translation: CASSWTGGGNNEQFF.